A selection of T cell receptor beta chains follows, all from one sample in a study of a mutant IDH1 vaccine in newly diagnosed glioma. The antigens of these receptors remain unknown. Profiled with immunoSEQ multiplex PCR; TCRdb holds only in-frame clones, not every one. This table holds about 25,000 clones, about three quarters found once. This sample comprised PBMCs, obtained from a glioma patient whose treatment included an IDH1 peptide vaccine. These TCRs come from a man aged 40-49 years with glioma. The conserved cysteine and the conserved F or W are not part of the CDR3 here. Rows may omit the clone size; those that give it use once, few, many or a size class.

J | size | V | CDR3
TRBJ2-1 | NA | TRBV19 | ASSMGQGSYNEQF
TRBJ2-4 | few | TRBV14 | ASSQKSGSGSGWDIQY
TRBJ2-7 | NA | TRBV9 | ASSDLESSYEQY
TRBJ2-1 | NA | TRBV2 | ASDRDRVSGEQF
TRBJ1-2 | NA | TRBV19 | ASSIIVSITYGYT
TRBJ1-2 | NA | TRBV6-5 | ASRHNRGANYGYT
TRBJ2-1 | NA | TRBV5-6 | ASSPLTYNEQF
TRBJ2-1 | NA | TRBV2 | ASGKWGNEQF
TRBJ1-1 | few | TRBV6-6 | ASSWETEAF
TRBJ2-2 | NA | TRBV11-3 | ASSSGQGGTGELF
TRBJ1-6 | NA | TRBV5-1 | ASSQGDQRVSPLH
TRBJ1-1 | NA | TRBV11-3 | ASSLEGYEAF
TRBJ2-1 | NA | TRBV7-9 | ASRRDRSYNEQF
TRBJ2-1 | NA | TRBV7-8 | ASSLRRFRDWGDNEQF
TRBJ2-3 | once | TRBV11-2 | ASSPPGLAGFEDTQY
TRBJ2-1 | NA | TRBV5-4 | ASSFGLAGASINEQF
TRBJ2-5 | once | TRBV7-9 | ASSLGGWKTQY
TRBJ1-1 | NA | TRBV5-5 | ASIGALDTEAF
TRBJ2-5 | NA | TRBV11-3 | ASSPLGTGQETQY
TRBJ2-2 | NA | TRBV7-9 | ASSGRRSNTGELF
TRBJ2-3 | NA | TRBV10-2 | ASSVRGPIPDTQY
TRBJ1-6 | NA | TRBV9 | ASSAGQGGNSPLH
TRBJ1-2 | NA | TRBV27 | ASSLQPNYGYT
TRBJ1-2 | NA | TRBV11-2 | ASSPDYGAKSYGYT
TRBJ1-1 | NA | TRBV14 | ASSHGTVAF
TRBJ2-1 | NA | TRBV6-4 | ASSDGLAGDEQF
TRBJ1-2 | NA | TRBV13 | ASSLIQGGGYT
TRBJ1-5 | few | TRBV7-2 | ASSLALNQPQH
TRBJ1-2 | NA | TRBV28 | ASSLRQGNYGYT
TRBJ1-2 | NA | TRBV4-1 | ASSQSGASAYGYT
TRBJ1-2 | NA | TRBV15 | ATSRDLQVSYGYT
TRBJ2-7 | once | TRBV25-1 | ASSEYRNPYEQY
TRBJ2-2 | NA | TRBV19 | ASSIEAAANTGELF
TRBJ1-5 | few | TRBV7-2 | ASSLGVRQPQH
TRBJ2-1 | few | TRBV19 | ASSLSTSGSGEQF
TRBJ2-1 | NA | TRBV5-1 | ASSLGRAAYNEQF
TRBJ2-7 | NA | TRBV12-2 | ASRFGLAVYEQY
TRBJ2-7 | NA | TRBV27 | ASRRNTDGSYEQY
TRBJ1-6 | NA | TRBV30 | AWSAGAARYNSPLH
TRBJ2-7 | NA | TRBV7-9 | ASSIEVDEQY
TRBJ2-5 | once | TRBV7-7 | ASSSGLVQETQY
TRBJ2-1 | NA | TRBV5-1 | ASSRQGTYNEQF
TRBJ1-2 | few | TRBV10-3 | AIQADRDYGYT
TRBJ2-7 | NA | TRBV6-5 | ASRTKGGTYEQY
TRBJ2-7 | once | TRBV10-3 | ASSFVGQGAISYEQY
TRBJ2-3 | NA | TRBV6-4 | ASSDSGGGTDTQY
TRBJ1-1 | few | TRBV9 | ASSVREGATEAF
TRBJ2-1 | NA | TRBV11-3 | ASSSLTGGDEQF